The T cell receptor beta chain described here comes from a study of lymphopenia after photon versus proton radiotherapy. Method: immunoSEQ multiplex PCR; TCRdb's copy keeps in-frame clones and lacks some. The sample consists of 65,000 to 75,000 clones, about 90% of them appearing once. Study conclusions and caveats: Post-nadir TCR diversity decline inversely tracked overall survival among those who died.

For this clone: Its antigen remains unknown.

The origin of this receptor is a man at least 80 years old with esophageal cancer. The source was peripheral blood, collected from a patient treated with proton-based radiotherapy.

The CDR3 protein is CASSFSRGVTDTQYF. The CDR3 nucleotides are TGTGCCAGCAGCTTTTCCAGGGGAGTCACAGATACGCAGTATTTT. This chain connects TRBV11-1 to TRBJ2-3, with D tentatively TRBD1 (6 bases). Germline CDR1 is SGHAT and CDR2 is FQDESV (reference sequence). V was shortened by 3 bases and J by 2 bases, with 12 bases between the two germline ends. The CDR3 is 15 amino acids.